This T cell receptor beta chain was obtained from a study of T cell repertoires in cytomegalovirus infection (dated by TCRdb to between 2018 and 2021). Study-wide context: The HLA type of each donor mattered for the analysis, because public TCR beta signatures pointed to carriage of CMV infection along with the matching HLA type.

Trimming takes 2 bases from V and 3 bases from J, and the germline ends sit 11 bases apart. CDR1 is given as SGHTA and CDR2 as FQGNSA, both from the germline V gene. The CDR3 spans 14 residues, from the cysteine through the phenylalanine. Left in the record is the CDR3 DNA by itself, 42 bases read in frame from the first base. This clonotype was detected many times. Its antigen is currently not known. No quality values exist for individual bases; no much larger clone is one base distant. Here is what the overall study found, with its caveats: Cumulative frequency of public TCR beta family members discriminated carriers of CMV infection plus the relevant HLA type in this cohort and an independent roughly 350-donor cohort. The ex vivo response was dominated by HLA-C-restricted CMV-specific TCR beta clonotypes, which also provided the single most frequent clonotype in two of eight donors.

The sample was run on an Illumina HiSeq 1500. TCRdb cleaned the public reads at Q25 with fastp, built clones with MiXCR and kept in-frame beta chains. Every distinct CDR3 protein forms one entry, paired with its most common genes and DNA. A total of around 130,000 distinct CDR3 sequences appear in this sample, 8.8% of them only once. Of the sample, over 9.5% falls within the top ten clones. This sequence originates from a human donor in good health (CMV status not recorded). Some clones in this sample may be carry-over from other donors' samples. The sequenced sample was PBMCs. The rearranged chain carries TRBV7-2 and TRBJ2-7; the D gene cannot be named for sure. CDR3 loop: CASSLRYASYEQYF. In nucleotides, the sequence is TGTGCCAGCAGCTTAAGGTACGCCAGCTACGAGCAGTACTTC.